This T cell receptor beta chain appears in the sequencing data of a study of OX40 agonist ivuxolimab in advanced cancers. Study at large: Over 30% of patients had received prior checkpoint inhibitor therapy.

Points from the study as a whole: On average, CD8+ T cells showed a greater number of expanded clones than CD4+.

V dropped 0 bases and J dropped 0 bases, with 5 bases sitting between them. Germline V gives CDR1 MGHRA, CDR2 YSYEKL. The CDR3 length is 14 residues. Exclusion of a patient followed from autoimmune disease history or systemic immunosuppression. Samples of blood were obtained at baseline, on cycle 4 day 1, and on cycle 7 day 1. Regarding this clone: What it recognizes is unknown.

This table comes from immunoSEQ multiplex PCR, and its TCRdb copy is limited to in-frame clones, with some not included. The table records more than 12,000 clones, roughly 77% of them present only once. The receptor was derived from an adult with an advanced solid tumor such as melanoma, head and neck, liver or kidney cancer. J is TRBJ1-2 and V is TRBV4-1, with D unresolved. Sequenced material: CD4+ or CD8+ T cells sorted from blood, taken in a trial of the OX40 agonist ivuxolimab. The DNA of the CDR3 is TGCGCCAGCAGCCAAGACTTAGCTAACTATGGCTACACCTTC. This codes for CASSQDLANYGYTF.